These 31 T cell receptor beta chains were sequenced from one sample in a study of T cells in localized non-small cell lung cancer. Generated by immunoSEQ multiplex PCR, the TCRdb table keeps only in-frame clones and is missing some. The profile shows 55,000 to 80,000 clones, approximately 84% of them singletons. The sample in question was peripheral blood, obtained before any cancer treatment. These receptor sequences come from a female donor at least 60 years old with stage I lung adenocarcinoma.

The chain uses TRBV5-4 and TRBJ2-4; D is ambiguous. The germline V gene has CDR1 SGHNT and CDR2 YYREEE (reference sequence). The V and J ends lost 0 bases and 8 bases respectively, with 12 bases between them. This CDR3 is built from 14 residues. CDR3 in DNA: TGTGCCAGCAGCTTGGCCCTTAACTCAGACATTCAGTACTTC. Protein product: CASSLALNSDIQYF. The whole variable domain, remainder taken from reference TRBV5-4 and TRBJ2-4, is ETGVTQSPTHLIKTRGQQVTLRCSSQSGHNTVSWYQQALGQGPQFIFQYYREEENGRGNFPPRFSGLQFPNYSSELNVNALELDDSALYLCASSLALNSDIQYFGAGTRLSVL.

V gene TRBV10-2 combines with J gene TRBJ2-2; TRBD2 agrees at 14 bases. V shed 7 bases and J 6 bases; nucleotides not matched to a gene: 10. CDR1 is WSHSY and CDR2 is SAAADI in the germline V gene. This CDR3 region has 17 residues. CDR3 loop: CASKKGLAGANPGELFF. The CDR3 nucleotides read TGCGCCAGCAAAAAGGGACTAGCGGGAGCCAACCCCGGGGAGCTGTTTTTT.

The chain links TRBV19 to TRBJ2-1, with 14 nucleotides matching TRBD2. The CDR3 is 17 amino acids. Germline V gene data show CDR1 as LNHDA and CDR2 as SQIVND (reference sequence). V dropped 5 bases and J dropped 5; count of bases not matched to a gene: 8. CDR3: CASSAWTSGRRNNEQFF. The CDR3 DNA reads as TGTGCCAGTAGTGCGTGGACTAGCGGGAGGAGGAACAATGAGCAGTTCTTC.

The V call is TRBV27, the J call TRBJ2-7; D is possibly TRBD2 (5 bases). The V end lost 4 bases, the J end lost 1 base, and 11 bases lay between the germline ends. The CDR3 loop spans 14 amino acids. In germline, CDR1 is MNHEY, CDR2 SMNVEV (reference sequence). This CDR3 reads CASSSAEVSYEQYF. The CDR3 region has the DNA TGTGCCAGCAGTTCCGCGGAGGTATCCTACGAGCAGTACTTC.

The chain recombines TRBV5-5 with TRBJ2-5; 12 bases line up with TRBD1. The V gene's germline CDR1 is SGHKS and CDR2 YYEKEE (reference sequence). Trimming removed 1 base from V and 5 bases from J; junction bases left unmatched: 9. The CDR3 spans 17 residues. The CDR3 nucleotides are TGTGCCAGCAGCTTGTACTGGGGGACAGGGGGCAGGGAGACCCAGTACTTC. Translated, it gives CASSLYWGTGGRETQYF.

The chain joins TRBV5-5 to TRBJ1-2, with 9 bases lining up with TRBD1. Trimming cost V 4 bases and J 2 bases; bases outside gene matches: 6. The germline V gene encodes CDR1 SGHKS and CDR2 YYEKEE (reference sequence). CDR3 length equals 15 residues. In nucleotides, the CDR3 is TGTGCCAGCAGCCCGGGACAGGGTGAGAACTATGGCTACACCTTC. It encodes CASSPGQGENYGYTF.

V gene TRBV2 combines with J gene TRBJ2-5, with 8 bases identical to TRBD2. J gave up 0 bases and V 4 bases, and 4 bases lay outside the gene matches. This CDR3 region has 15 residues. Germline V gene sequence: CDR1 SNHLY, CDR2 FYNNEI. As DNA, the CDR3 is TGTGCCAGCAGTGTCGGCGGGAGGAACCAAGAGACCCAGTACTTC. As protein: CASSVGGRNQETQYF.

The table lists this clone with a count of one. This chain joins TRBV9 and TRBJ2-3; 8 bases map to TRBD2. J was trimmed by 4 bases and V by 4 bases; bases with no gene match: 5. The CDR3 is made up of 14 amino acids. Germline V gene lookup returns CDR1 SGDLS and CDR2 YYNGEE. CDR3 region: CASSYGRVADTQYF. The CDR3 coding sequence is TGTGCCAGCAGCTACGGGAGGGTCGCAGATACGCAGTATTTT.

This sequence joins TRBV9 and TRBJ1-2; D not certain. V lost 2 bases to trimming and J lost 3 bases, with 17 bases between them. The CDR3 totals 16 residues. Germline CDR1 SGDLS, CDR2 YYNGEE. This chain's CDR3 is CASSVYTPGRDYGYTF. The CDR3 bases are TGTGCCAGCAGCGTCTATACTCCGGGCCGGGACTATGGCTACACCTTC. Combining the CDR3 with reference TRBV9 and TRBJ1-2 gives the whole variable domain DSGVTQTPKHLITATGQRVTLRCSPRSGDLSVYWYQQSLDQGLQFLIQYYNGEERAKGNILERFSAQQFPDLHSELNLSSLELGDSALYFCASSVYTPGRDYGYTFGSGTRLTVV.

This chain links TRBV9 with TRBJ1-1; a possible D gene is TRBD1 (6 bases). This CDR3 contains 16 residues. From germline, CDR1 is SGDLS and CDR2 YYNGEE. V dropped 3 bases and J dropped 6 bases, with 21 bases sitting between them. The CDR3 is CASSEWPTGPRAEAFF. DNA of the CDR3: TGTGCCAGCAGCGAGTGGCCTACAGGGCCGAGGGCTGAAGCTTTCTTT.

This clone was recorded only once. The V call is TRBV27, the J call TRBJ2-7; the match to TRBD2 covers 10 bases. The CDR3 loop spans 14 amino acids. The junction had 7 bases not matched to a gene; V was cut back by 5 bases and J by 6 bases. Germline CDR1 reads MNHEY; CDR2 reads SMNVEV (reference sequence). CDR3: CASSRSGGAGEQYF. The CDR3 coding sequence is TGTGCCAGCAGTCGCAGCGGGGGGGCGGGCGAGCAGTACTTC.

The genes are TRBV6-5 and TRBJ1-1; D is unclear. Trimming cost V 6 bases and J 3 bases, with 14 bases left between them. The CDR3 sequence is 14 residues long. The germline V gene encodes CDR1 MNHEY and CDR2 SVGAGI. The CDR3 loop is CASRPMGSDTEAFF. CDR3 nucleotides: TGTGCCAGCAGGCCGATGGGTAGTGACACTGAAGCTTTCTTT.

The V and J genes are TRBV19 and TRBJ2-2; TRBD1 aligns across 9 bases. CDR3 length: 15 residues. CDR1 and CDR2 (germline): LNHDA, SQIVND (reference sequence). Germline trimming cut 7 bases from V and 6 bases from J; bases unmatched to any gene: 9. This CDR3 is CASIRTGVFSGELFF. CDR3 in DNA: TGTGCCAGTATACGGACAGGGGTGTTTTCCGGGGAGCTGTTTTTT.

The chain links TRBV27 to TRBJ2-3; D possibly corresponds to TRBD2 (5 bases). The ends were cut back, 4 bases at V and 0 bases at J, with 11 bases in the middle. Germline loops: CDR1 MNHEY, CDR2 SMNVEV (reference sequence). This CDR3 is 15 amino acids long. The chain's CDR3 is CASSSGLVSTDTQYF. In DNA form, the CDR3 reads TGTGCCAGCAGTTCTGGACTGGTTAGCACAGATACGCAGTATTTT.

This sequence joins TRBV11-2 and TRBJ1-2; D is uncertain. CDR3 size: 12 residues. V was trimmed by 5 bases and J by 3 bases, leaving 7 bases between them. The V gene's germline CDR1 is SGHAT and CDR2 FQNNGV. In DNA form, the CDR3 reads TGTGCCAGCAGCCCTTCTTACTATGGCTACACCTTC. Protein product: CASSPSYYGYTF.

V usage is TRBV27 and J usage is TRBJ2-6, with unresolved D. CDR1 and CDR2 (germline): MNHEY, SMNVEV (reference sequence). Trimming stripped 7 bases from V and 0 bases from J, with 16 bases between. The CDR3 has 17 residues. The CDR3 bases are TGTGCCAGCACCTACGGGCCTGGACCCTCTGGGGCCAACGTCCTGACTTTC. Its protein product is CASTYGPGPSGANVLTF.

The gene calls are TRBV7-5 and TRBJ1-1. TRBV7-5 is described as a pseudogene. This CDR3 has 12 residues. CDR3 DNA: TGTGCCAGAAGCTTAGCGTATCCTGAAGCTTTCTTT. It yields the protein CARSLAYPEAFF.

Here the CDR3 DNA reads TGTGCCACCAGCAGAGGTCAGGACCCCCGGGGAGATACGCAGTATTTT. It specifies CATSRGQDPRGDTQYF. The chain combines TRBV15 with TRBJ2-3, with D perhaps TRBD2 (5 bases). V lost 1 base and J 5 bases, leaving 16 bases between the germline ends. Germline V gives CDR1 LNHNV, CDR2 YYDKDF (reference sequence). This CDR3 region has 16 residues.

In this sample, this clone is medium-sized (0.01 to 0.1%). V and J are TRBV9 and TRBJ1-2; possible D gene TRBD1, 5 bases. Germline loops: CDR1 SGDLS, CDR2 YYNGEE. Trimming took 4 bases from V and 0 from J, leaving 10 bases between them. This CDR3 is built from 14 residues. The CDR3, as DNA: TGTGCCAGCAGCCGAGAGGGGACTAACTATGGCTACACCTTC. This codes for CASSREGTNYGYTF.

The DNA of the CDR3 is TGTGCCAGCAGCTTGTACAGGGTGCGAACTGAAGCTTTCTTT. Translated: CASSLYRVRTEAFF. V usage is TRBV5-8 and J usage is TRBJ1-1; D perhaps matches TRBD1 (6 bases). This CDR3 contains 14 residues. CDR1 is SGHTS and CDR2 is YDEGEE in the germline V gene. Trimming removed 1 base from V and 5 bases from J, with 12 bases in between.

The chain is built from TRBV5-1 and TRBJ1-2; no clear D. Germline CDR1 SGHRS, CDR2 YFSETQ. This CDR3 is 14 amino acids long. The germline V and J ends were trimmed by 1 base and 4 bases, with 11 bases remaining between them. The CDR3 reads CASSLRQLVYGYTF. The CDR3 region has the DNA TGCGCCAGCAGCTTGAGGCAGCTAGTCTATGGCTACACCTTC.

This clone was counted only a few times. V usage is TRBV27 and J usage is TRBJ2-1, with D possibly being TRBD1 (6 bases). V was trimmed by 5 bases and J by 12 bases, leaving 17 bases between them. The germline gives CDR1 MNHEY, CDR2 SMNVEV (reference sequence). The CDR3 contains 13 residues. The CDR3: CASSARPGVRQFF. In DNA, the CDR3 is TGTGCCAGCAGTGCGCGGCCAGGGGTCCGGCAGTTCTTC.

The chain has TRBV20-1 and TRBJ2-7; possibly TRBD1 for D (6 bases). CDR1 is DFQATT and CDR2 is SNEGSKA in the germline V gene (reference sequence). This CDR3 spans 11 amino acids. The V gene lost 5 bases and the J gene lost 3 bases, with 8 bases spanning the gap. DNA for the CDR3: TGCAGTGCTCGGGACAACTACGAGCAGTACTTC. It specifies CSARDNYEQYF.

The rearrangement uses TRBV19 and TRBJ1-1, with D tentatively TRBD1 (5 bases). Germline V gives CDR1 LNHDA, CDR2 SQIVND (reference sequence). V gave up 4 bases and J gave up 6 bases, with 15 bases separating them. The CDR3 length is 14 residues. CDR3 sequence reads: CASSRGDVVAEAFF. The CDR3 region has the DNA TGTGCCAGTAGTAGGGGGGATGTCGTCGCTGAAGCTTTCTTT.

The chain combines TRBV16 with TRBJ2-7; TRBD1 matches 9 bases. V was clipped by 3 bases and J by 5 bases; unmatched bases: 8. Germline loops: CDR1 KGHSY, CDR2 FQNENV. The CDR3 spans 15 residues. The CDR3 reads CASSQLDRGSNEQYF. CDR3 nucleotide sequence: TGTGCCAGCAGCCAGCTAGACAGGGGGAGCAACGAGCAGTACTTC.

This clone was counted a few times. The chain joins TRBV6-1 to TRBJ2-7, with D hard to call. CDR3 length equals 11 residues. CDR1 is MNHNS and CDR2 is SASEGT in the germline V gene. V lost 4 bases, J lost 6 bases, and 7 bases lay in between. The CDR3, as DNA: TGTGCCAGCAGTGCCCCCCGCGAGCAGTACTTC. Its translation is CASSAPREQYF.

V and J are TRBV6-5 and TRBJ1-6, with 9 bases matching TRBD1. Trimming at V came to 8 bases and at J to 8 bases, leaving 4 bases not matched to a gene. Looked up from germline, CDR1 is MNHEY and CDR2 is SVGAGI. The CDR3 consists of 13 residues. CDR3 nucleotides: TGTGCCAGCGGGACAGGGACGCATTCACCCCTCCACTTT. Translation: CASGTGTHSPLHF.

This chain joins TRBV11-2 and TRBJ2-3; D is perhaps TRBD2 (7 bases). Germline CDR1 is SGHAT and CDR2 is FQNNGV. The V and J ends lost 4 bases and 0 bases respectively, with 14 bases between them. The CDR3 totals 16 residues. The CDR3 region has the DNA TGTGCCAGCAGCTATGGAAGCGGGACAAGCACAGATACGCAGTATTTT. Translation: CASSYGSGTSTDTQYF. The full variable domain, its missing parts supplied by reference TRBV11-2 and TRBJ2-3, is EAGVAQSPRYKIIEKRQSVAFWCNPISGHATLYWYQQILGQGPKLLIQFQNNGVVDDSQLPKDRFSAERLKGVDSTLKIQPAKLEDSAVYLCASSYGSGTSTDTQYFGPGTRLTVL.

J is TRBJ2-3 and V is TRBV14, with a possible D match to TRBD2 (5 bases). V lost 3 bases to trimming and J lost 4 bases, with 14 bases between them. CDR1 SGHDN and CDR2 FVKESK come from the germline V gene. This CDR3 region has 15 residues. The CDR3 bases are TGTGCCAGCAGCCATTTGGAAGGTAGCGCAGATACGCAGTATTTT. Translated: CASSHLEGSADTQYF.

This sequence joins TRBV5-1 and TRBJ1-2; 11 bases fit TRBD1. This CDR3 region has 14 residues. Losses at the gene ends were 5 bases for V and 8 bases for J; bases not matched to a gene: 8. CDR1 and CDR2 (germline): SGHRS, YFSETQ. In nucleotides, the CDR3 is TGCGCCAGCAGTCCGGGACAGGGGGTAGGAGGCTACACCTTC. Its translation is CASSPGQGVGGYTF.

The chain links TRBV5-4 to TRBJ2-1; D is possibly TRBD2 (6 bases). Germline values: CDR1 SGHNT, CDR2 YYREEE (reference sequence). The CDR3 totals 16 residues. V lost 9 bases to trimming and J lost 4 bases, with 23 bases between them. CDR3 amino acids: CATVPPGGSIYNEQFF. In DNA form, the CDR3 reads TGTGCCACCGTACCCCCCGGAGGGTCCATTTACAATGAGCAGTTCTTC.